Below are 5 T cell receptor beta chains sequenced from a single sample in a study of T cell responses to AZD1222 COVID-19 vaccine. Sequencing was performed with immunoSEQ multiplex PCR; in TCRdb, only in-frame clones are kept and a portion is missing. The table includes roughly 80,000 clones, approximately 90% detected once. This material consisted of peripheral blood, taken 28 days after the second AZD1222 dose. These TCRs come from an adult who received the AZD1222 COVID-19 vaccine.

This chain uses TRBV6-5 with TRBJ2-3; the match to TRBD2 covers 8 bases. The V gene end was trimmed by 2 bases and the J gene end by 7 bases; junction bases not matched to a gene: 11. The CDR3 extends over 16 amino acids. Germline V lookup: CDR1 MNHEY, CDR2 SVGAGI. CDR3: CASSYGGSGGSYTQYF. The CDR3 DNA sequence: TGTGCCAGCAGTTACGGGGGCAGCGGGGGATCGTATACGCAGTATTTT.

V is TRBV10-3 and J is TRBJ1-2; D is possibly TRBD1 (6 bases). CDR3 length equals 14 residues. Germline CDR1 and CDR2: ENHRY and SYGVKD. Trimming shortened V by 3 bases and J by 5 bases, and 13 bases separated the two germline ends. The CDR3 reads CAISEPGVRYGYTF. The CDR3 DNA reads TGTGCCATCAGTGAACCAGGGGTACGGTATGGCTACACCTTC.

The chain uses TRBV7-2 and TRBJ1-5; TRBD1 agrees at 7 bases. Germline V gene lookup returns CDR1 SGHTA and CDR2 FQGNSA. The V segment lost 1 base and the J segment 1 base; nucleotides outside the gene matches: 1. The CDR3 is made up of 15 amino acids. The CDR3 DNA reads TGTGCCAGCAGCTTAGAACAGGGGAGCAATCAGCCCCAGCATTTT. Amino acid sequence: CASSLEQGSNQPQHF.

The genes are TRBV30 and TRBJ1-5; no firm D call. Germline-derived CDR1 and CDR2 are GTSNPN and SVGIG (reference sequence). Trimming left V 0 bases short and J 7 bases short, with 7 bases between. The CDR3 consists of 12 residues. The CDR3 is CAWSVGWQPQHF. CDR3 coding DNA: TGTGCCTGGAGTGTAGGGTGGCAGCCCCAGCATTTT.

The chain joins TRBV19 to TRBJ2-1; 10 nucleotides agree with TRBD2. J lost 7 bases, V lost 5 bases, and 8 bases had no gene match. Germline loops: CDR1 LNHDA, CDR2 SQIVND (reference sequence). The CDR3 is 15 residues long. CDR3 region: CASSVQRGGVNEQFF. The CDR3 DNA is TGTGCCAGTAGTGTCCAGCGGGGGGGCGTAAATGAGCAGTTCTTC. The full variable domain, in which reference TRBV19 and TRBJ2-1 provide the parts outside the CDR3, is DGGITQSPKYLFRKEGQNVTLSCEQNLNHDAMYWYRQDPGQGLRLIYYSQIVNDFQKGDIAEGYSVSREKKESFPLTVTSAQKNPTAFYLCASSVQRGGVNEQFFGPGTRLTVL.